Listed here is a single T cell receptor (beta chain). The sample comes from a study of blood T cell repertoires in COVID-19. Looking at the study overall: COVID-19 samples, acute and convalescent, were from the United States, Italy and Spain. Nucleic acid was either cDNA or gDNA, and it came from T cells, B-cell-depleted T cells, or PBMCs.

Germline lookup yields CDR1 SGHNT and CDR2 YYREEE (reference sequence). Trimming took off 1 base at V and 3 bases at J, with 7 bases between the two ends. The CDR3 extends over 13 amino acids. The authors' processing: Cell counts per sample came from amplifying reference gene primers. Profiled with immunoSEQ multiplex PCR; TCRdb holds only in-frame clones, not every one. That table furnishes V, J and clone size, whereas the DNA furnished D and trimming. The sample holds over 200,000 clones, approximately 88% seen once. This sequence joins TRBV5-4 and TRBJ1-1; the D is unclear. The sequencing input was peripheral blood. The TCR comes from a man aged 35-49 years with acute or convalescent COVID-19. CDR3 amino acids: CASSLSRDTEAFF. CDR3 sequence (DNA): TGTGCCAGCAGCTTGTCGAGGGACACTGAAGCTTTCTTT.